These T cell receptor beta chains were read from a single sample in a study of blood T cell repertoires in COVID-19. Profiling relied on immunoSEQ multiplex PCR, and the TCRdb table lists in-frame clones only, not all of them. The sample holds 150,000 to 200,000 clones, 84% seen once. Sequencing used peripheral blood. The receptors come from a woman aged 65 to 85 with COVID-19, enrolled during active disease. Each CDR3 is given with its conserved first and last residue. A D gene is named only where the DNA matches it firmly. The size entry is marked missing in some rows and otherwise reads once, few, many or a size class.

V	J	size	D	DNA	CDR3
TRBV27	TRBJ2-5	.	.	TGTGCCAGCAGTTTACGGGGTGAGCGGCTACAAGAGACCCAGTACTTC	CASSLRGERLQETQYF
TRBV6-1	TRBJ1-1	once	.	TGTGCCAGCAGACAGGGTCTTAGGAACACTGAAGCTTTCTTT	CASRQGLRNTEAFF
TRBV21-1	TRBJ2-6	once	.	TGTGCCAGCAGCCTCCGGACAGGGTCCATTTACTCTGGGGCCAACGTCCTGACTTTC	CASSLRTGSIYSGANVLTF
TRBV10-3	TRBJ2-2	.	TRBD2	TGTGCCACCCATAGCGGGATGGAGGGGACCGGGGAGCTGTTTTTT	CATHSGMEGTGELFF
TRBV10-3	TRBJ1-1	.	TRBD1	TGTGCCATCAGTGGACAGGGGGCGAACACTGAAGCTTTCTTT	CAISGQGANTEAFF
TRBV9	TRBJ2-5	.	TRBD2	TGTGCCAGCAGCGCCAGCGGCGGGAGGTCGGAGACCCAGTACTTC	CASSASGGRSETQYF
TRBV6-5	TRBJ1-5	.	TRBD1	TGTGCCAGCAGTCCCACCCGGACAGGGAGAAAGCCCCAGCATTTT	CASSPTRTGRKPQHF
TRBV7-2	TRBJ2-6	once	.	TGTGCCAGCAGCTTATCGTCAGGGGCCGGGGCCAACGTCCTGACTTTC	CASSLSSGAGANVLTF
TRBV14	TRBJ2-1	.	TRBD1	TGTGCCAGCAGCCGGGACAGTTTCTCTACTGGTGAGCAGTTCTTC	CASSRDSFSTGEQFF
TRBV25-1	TRBJ2-1	few	TRBD2	TGTGCCAGCAGTGGATCTCATAGCGGGAGCGACAATGAGCAGTTCTTC	CASSGSHSGSDNEQFF
TRBV28	TRBJ2-2	.	.	TGTGCCAGCAGCTTCGTCACCGGGGAGCTGTTTTTT	CASSFVTGELFF
TRBV9	TRBJ1-3	.	TRBD1	TGTGCCAGCAGCCCGGACAGGATCTCTGGAAACACCATATATTTT	CASSPDRISGNTIYF
TRBV15	TRBJ1-5	.	.	TGTGCCACCAGCAGAGAGAGAAATCAGCCCCAGCATTTT	CATSRERNQPQHF
TRBV7-8	TRBJ1-3	.	TRBD1	TGTGCCAGCAGCACAGACAGGGAAGGAAACACCATATATTTT	CASSTDREGNTIYF
TRBV18	TRBJ2-3	once	.	TGTGCCAGCTCGACCAGCGCAGATACGCAGTATTTT	CASSTSADTQYF
TRBV30	TRBJ2-7	.	TRBD2	TGTGCCTGGAAAAGGGTGGGTGTAAGCGGGAGGGCCGGTTACGAGCAGTACTTC	CAWKRVGVSGRAGYEQYF
TRBV20-1	TRBJ1-5	once	.	TGCAGTGCTAGTTCAGATAGCAATCAGCCCCAGCATTTT	CSASSDSNQPQHF
TRBV28	TRBJ1-5	.	.	TGTGCCAGCAGTTTAGGGCGGGGCAATCAGCCCCAGCATTTT	CASSLGRGNQPQHF
TRBV7-8	TRBJ2-2	once	TRBD2	TGTGCCAGCAGCTTAGTTTTCGGGAGGGTGAACACCGGGGAGCTGTTTTTT	CASSLVFGRVNTGELFF
TRBV13	TRBJ1-5	.	.	TGTGCCAGCAGCTTAGGAGCCGGCAGGCAGCCCCAGCATTTT	CASSLGAGRQPQHF
TRBV6-5	TRBJ2-3	.	.	TGTGCCAGCCGGGACTTGACAGATACGCAGTATTTT	CASRDLTDTQYF
TRBV4-2	TRBJ1-1	.	.	TGTGCCAGCAGCCAAGAGCCAGGGATTGAAGCTTTCTTT	CASSQEPGIEAFF
TRBV27	TRBJ2-1	.	.	TGTGCCAGCAGTTTCGGTAGAAACAATGAGCAGTTCTTC	CASSFGRNNEQFF
TRBV11-2	TRBJ2-6	.	TRBD1	TGTGCCAGCAGCCCCGGACAGGACTGGGCCAACGTCCTGACTTTC	CASSPGQDWANVLTF
TRBV28	TRBJ2-4	.	.	TGTGCCAGCAGTTTGGAAAGCGGGGCCAAAAACATTCAGTACTTC	CASSLESGAKNIQYF
TRBV2	TRBJ2-3	.	TRBD1	TGTGCCAGCAGTGAAGGAGACAGGGGGCCCGCAGATACGCAGTATTTT	CASSEGDRGPADTQYF
TRBV29-1	TRBJ2-1	.	.	TGCAGCGTTGAAGTCCGACAGGCCCGGAATGAGCAGTTCTTC	CSVEVRQARNEQFF
TRBV4-1	TRBJ2-1	once	TRBD2	TGCGCCAGCAGCCAAGAATGGGTCGCGGGAGCGCAGTTCTTC	CASSQEWVAGAQFF
TRBV6-5	TRBJ1-4	.	.	TGTGCCAGCAGTTACGGGGAGGGGGAACTGTTTTTT	CASSYGEGELFF
TRBV28	TRBJ1-5	.	.	TGTGCCAGCAGTCCGTCGTGGAGGGGCTATCAGCCCCAGCATTTT	CASSPSWRGYQPQHF
TRBV6-6	TRBJ2-7	.	.	TGTGCCAGCAGCCCCACTCGGGAGCAGTACTTC	CASSPTREQYF
TRBV2	TRBJ2-3	.	TRBD1	TGTGCCAGCGGATTATCGACAGGGGGCACAGATACGCAGTATTTT	CASGLSTGGTDTQYF
TRBV19	TRBJ1-6	few	TRBD1	TGTGCCAGTACCTGGACAGGGGGTAATTCACCCCTCCACTTT	CASTWTGGNSPLHF
TRBV19	TRBJ2-3	.	TRBD2	TGTGCCAGTAGTCGTTCTAGCGGGGTTAGCACAGATACGCAGTATTTT	CASSRSSGVSTDTQYF
TRBV7-9	TRBJ2-4	.	.	TGTGCCAGCAGCCAGACCAAGACAGGCCTGGGGGTCTTTCAGTACTTC	CASSQTKTGLGVFQYF
TRBV18	TRBJ2-7	.	TRBD1	TGTGCCAGCTCACCCCGACAGGGCCCCTACGAGCAGTACTTC	CASSPRQGPYEQYF
TRBV5-1	TRBJ2-6	.	TRBD1	TGCGCCAGCAGCTTGAGGACAGGCGGATCTGGGGCCAACGTCCTGACTTTC	CASSLRTGGSGANVLTF
TRBV5-1	TRBJ2-1	.	TRBD2	TGCGCCAGCAGCTTACTAGCGGGAGGGCGCAATGAGCAGTTCTTC	CASSLLAGGRNEQFF
TRBV19	TRBJ2-2	.	.	TGTGCCAGTAGTAAGGCCTTCAGGGAAACCGGGGAGCTGTTTTTT	CASSKAFRETGELFF
TRBV14	TRBJ1-1	.	.	TGTGCCAGCAGCAGCAGGGGACGAACTGAAGCTTTCTTT	CASSSRGRTEAFF
TRBV12-5	TRBJ2-1	.	TRBD2	TGTGCTAGTGGTTTTGGACTAGCACGAGAAAATGAGCAGTTCTTC	CASGFGLARENEQFF
TRBV5-6	TRBJ2-3	.	.	TGTGCCAGCAGCTTCCAGGGGTTCTCTAGCACAGATACGCAGTATTTT	CASSFQGFSSTDTQYF
TRBV10-3	TRBJ1-4	.	.	TGTGCCATCAGTAACAGAGCAACTAATGAAAAACTGTTTTTT	CAISNRATNEKLFF
TRBV3-1/TRBV3-2	TRBJ2-5	once	.	TGTGCCAGCAGCCAACGTCAGGGAGAGACCCAGTACTTC	CASSQRQGETQYF
TRBV28	TRBJ2-5	.	.	TGTGCCAGCAGTTCCGACAGGCCTCAAGAGACCCAGTACTTC	CASSSDRPQETQYF
TRBV28	TRBJ1-4	.	.	TGTGCCAGCAGTTCCTTGACAGCCACTAATGAAAAACTGTTTTTT	CASSSLTATNEKLFF
TRBV18	TRBJ1-6	.	.	TGTGCCAGCTCACAGACAGATAATTCACCCCTCCACTTT	CASSQTDNSPLHF
TRBV27	TRBJ2-1	.	TRBD1	TGTGCCAGCAGGACCGACAGGGGGCCTGCCGGTAATGAGCAGTTCTTC	CASRTDRGPAGNEQFF
TRBV29-1	TRBJ1-2	once	.	TGCAGCGTTGTATTCGACGGAGGCTTCTATGGCTACACCTTC	CSVVFDGGFYGYTF
TRBV6-1	TRBJ1-1	.	.	TGTGCCAGCAGTGAAAGACTCGGACTCTTGAACACTGAAGCTTTCTTT	CASSERLGLLNTEAFF
TRBV19	TRBJ2-6	.	TRBD1	TGTGCCAGCGGCGACAGGGCGACCGGGGCCAACGTCCTGACTTTC	CASGDRATGANVLTF
TRBV12-5	TRBJ2-1	.	.	TGTGCTAGTGCCCTATACGATGAGCAGTTCTTC	CASALYDEQFF
TRBV7-8	TRBJ1-6	.	.	TGTGCCAGCAGCAAAAGCGGCTCCTATAATTCACCCCTCCACTTT	CASSKSGSYNSPLHF
TRBV5-1	TRBJ1-2	.	.	TGCGCCAGCAGCCCTCCGGGGGAGGAGTACAATGGCTACACCTTC	CASSPPGEEYNGYTF
TRBV7-2	TRBJ1-6	.	TRBD1	TGTGCCAGCGGAGCCGGGACAGGCAGGAATTCACCCCTCCACTTT	CASGAGTGRNSPLHF